The 10 T cell receptor beta chains below come from one sample, sequenced in a study of blood T cell repertoires in COVID-19 (dated by TCRdb to 2020 to 2022). Receptor libraries were prepared by the immunoSEQ multiplex PCR assay. TCRdb provides this immuneACCESS table in a form limited to in-frame rearrangements. Some clones are lacking; in checked studies, under half of them reflect an unresolved V gene, and why the rest are absent is not known. The sample table holds about 110,000 clones, of which over 65% were seen once. The ten largest account for around 4% of the sample. Specimen: peripheral blood. The receptors originated from a woman aged 80 or older with acute or convalescent COVID-19.

This clone was picked up one time. The chain is built from TRBV6-2 or TRBV6-3 and TRBJ2-1, with 12 positions matching TRBD2. V shed 5 bases, J shed 0 bases, and the junction held 11 bases outside the gene matches. From germline, CDR1 is MNHEY and CDR2 SVGEGT. This CDR3 is 19 amino acids long. The CDR3 spells CASSTRLAGDLSSYNEQFF. DNA for the CDR3: TGTGCCAGCAGTACACGACTAGCGGGAGATCTAAGCTCCTACAATGAGCAGTTCTTC.

The CDR3 nucleotides are TGCGCCAGCAGCTTGTCTGCTAGCGGGAGGATGAATGAGCAGTTCTTC. Its protein product is CASSLSASGRMNEQFF. The chain joins TRBV5-1 to TRBJ2-1; 11 bases are shared with TRBD2. The germline V gene encodes CDR1 SGHRS and CDR2 YFSETQ. With 1 base clipped from V and 7 bases from J, the junction kept 7 bases outside the gene matches. The CDR3 totals 16 residues.

The rearrangement uses TRBV6-5 and TRBJ1-1; 7 bases match TRBD1. Germline CDR1 MNHEY, CDR2 SVGAGI. The CDR3 sequence is 15 residues long. The V segment lost 2 bases and the J segment 4 bases; nucleotides outside the gene matches: 7. The CDR3 is CASSYRGRGGTEAFF. In DNA form, the CDR3 reads TGTGCCAGCAGTTACAGGGGGCGGGGTGGCACTGAAGCTTTCTTT.

This clone was counted a few times. The genes are TRBV3-1 (or the pseudogene TRBV3-2) and TRBJ2-5; perhaps TRBD1 as D (6 bases). Germline assignment: CDR1 LGHDT and CDR2 YNNKEL (reference sequence). The CDR3 covers 15 residues. V shed 3 bases and J shed 4 bases, with 15 bases lying between them. CDR3 in amino acids: CASSHGTGQVETQYF. CDR3 nucleotide sequence: TGTGCCAGCAGCCACGGAACAGGGCAAGTAGAGACCCAGTACTTC.

This sequence joins TRBV5-1 and TRBJ1-2; 9 bases are shared with TRBD1. V shed 4 bases and J 1 base; nucleotides not matched to a gene: 8. The CDR3 is 16 amino acids. The germline CDR1 and CDR2 sequences are SGHRS and YFSETQ. This CDR3 is CASSPDRGRGNYGYTF. The CDR3 DNA sequence: TGCGCCAGCAGCCCGGACAGGGGCAGGGGTAACTATGGCTACACCTTC.

This clone was counted only a few times. This chain joins TRBV7-2 and TRBJ1-1; D might be TRBD1 (6 bases). The V end was cut by 4 bases, the J end by 5 bases, with 14 bases between. The CDR3 is 14 amino acids. Germline CDR1 and CDR2: SGHTA and FQGNSA. The CDR3 loop reads CASSSIAGVTEAFF. Written as DNA, the CDR3 is TGTGCCAGCAGCTCAATCGCAGGGGTAACTGAAGCTTTCTTT.

This chain links TRBV27 with TRBJ1-6, with TRBD1 as a possible D gene (5 bases). The germline V and J ends were trimmed by 6 bases and 8 bases, with 11 bases remaining between them. The CDR3 is 13 residues long. Germline values: CDR1 MNHEY, CDR2 SMNVEV (reference sequence). The CDR3 loop reads CASRPGLHSPLHF. CDR3 sequence (DNA): TGTGCCAGCAGACCAGGGCTCCATTCACCCCTCCACTTT.

The rearrangement joins TRBV2 to TRBJ2-1; a weak D match, TRBD1 (7 bases). V dropped 8 bases and J dropped 5 bases, with 13 bases sitting between them. Germline V gives CDR1 SNHLY, CDR2 FYNNEI. There are 13 residues in the CDR3. CDR3 in amino acids: CASLAGQNNEQFF. CDR3 sequence (DNA): TGTGCCAGCCTTGCGGGACAGAACAATGAGCAGTTCTTC.

The chain links TRBV7-2 to TRBJ1-6, with TRBD1 identical over 9 bases. J was trimmed by 11 bases and V by 1 base; bases with no gene match: 9. The germline gives CDR1 SGHTA, CDR2 FQGNSA. This CDR3 is built from 16 residues. CDR3 sequence: CASSLETGGPMTPLHF. Written as DNA, the CDR3 is TGTGCCAGCAGCTTAGAGACAGGGGGACCTATGACACCCCTCCACTTT.

The DNA for the CDR3 is TGTGCCAGCAGCCAAGGCGCTACATCCTGGCGGGGCACTGAAGCTTTCTTT. This codes for CASSQGATSWRGTEAFF. This rearrangement joins TRBV3-1 (or the pseudogene TRBV3-2) to TRBJ1-1; D remains unclear. The CDR3 totals 17 residues. Germline loops: CDR1 LGHDT, CDR2 YNNKEL (reference sequence). Trimming pared 1 base from V and 4 bases from J, leaving 19 bases between.